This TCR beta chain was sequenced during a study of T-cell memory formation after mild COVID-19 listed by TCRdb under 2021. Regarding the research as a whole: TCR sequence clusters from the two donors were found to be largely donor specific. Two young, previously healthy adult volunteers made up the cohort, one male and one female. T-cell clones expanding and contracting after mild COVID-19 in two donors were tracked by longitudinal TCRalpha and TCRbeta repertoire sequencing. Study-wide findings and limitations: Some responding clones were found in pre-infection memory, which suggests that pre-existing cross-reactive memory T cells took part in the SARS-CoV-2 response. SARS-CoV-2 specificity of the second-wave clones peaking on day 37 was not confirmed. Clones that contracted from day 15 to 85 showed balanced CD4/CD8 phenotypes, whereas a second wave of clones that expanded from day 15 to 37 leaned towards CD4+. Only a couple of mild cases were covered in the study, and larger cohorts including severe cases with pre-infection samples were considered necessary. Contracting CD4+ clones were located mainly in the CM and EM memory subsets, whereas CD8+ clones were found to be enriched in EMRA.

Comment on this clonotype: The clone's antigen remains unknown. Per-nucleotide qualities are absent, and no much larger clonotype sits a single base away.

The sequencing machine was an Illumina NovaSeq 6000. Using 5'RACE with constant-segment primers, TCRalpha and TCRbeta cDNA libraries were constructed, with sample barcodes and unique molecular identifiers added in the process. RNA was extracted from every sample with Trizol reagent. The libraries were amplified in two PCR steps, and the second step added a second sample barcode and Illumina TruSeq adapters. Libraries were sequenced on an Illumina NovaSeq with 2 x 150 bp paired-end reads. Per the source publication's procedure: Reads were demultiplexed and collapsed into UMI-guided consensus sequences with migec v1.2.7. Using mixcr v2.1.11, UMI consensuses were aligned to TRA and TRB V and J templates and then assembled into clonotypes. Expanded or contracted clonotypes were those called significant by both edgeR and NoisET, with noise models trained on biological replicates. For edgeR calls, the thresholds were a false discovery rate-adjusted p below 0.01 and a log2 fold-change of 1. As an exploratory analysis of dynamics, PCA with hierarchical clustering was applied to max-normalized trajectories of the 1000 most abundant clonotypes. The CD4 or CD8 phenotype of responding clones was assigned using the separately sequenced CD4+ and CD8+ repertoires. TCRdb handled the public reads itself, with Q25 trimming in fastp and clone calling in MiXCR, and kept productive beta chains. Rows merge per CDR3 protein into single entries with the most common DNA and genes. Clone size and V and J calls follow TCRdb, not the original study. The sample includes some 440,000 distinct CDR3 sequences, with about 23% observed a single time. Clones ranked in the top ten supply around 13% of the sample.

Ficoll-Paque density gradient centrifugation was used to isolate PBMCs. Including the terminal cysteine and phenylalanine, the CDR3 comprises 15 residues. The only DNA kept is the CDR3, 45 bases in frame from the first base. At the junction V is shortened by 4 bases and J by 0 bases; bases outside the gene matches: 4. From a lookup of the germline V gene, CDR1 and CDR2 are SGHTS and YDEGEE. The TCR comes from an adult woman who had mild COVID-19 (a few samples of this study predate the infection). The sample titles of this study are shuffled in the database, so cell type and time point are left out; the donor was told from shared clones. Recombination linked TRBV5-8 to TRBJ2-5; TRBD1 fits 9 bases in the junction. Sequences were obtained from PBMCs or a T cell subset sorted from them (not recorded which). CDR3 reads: CASSRGTGNQETQYF. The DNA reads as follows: TGTGCCAGCAGCCGAGGGACAGGGAACCAAGAGACCCAGTACTTC. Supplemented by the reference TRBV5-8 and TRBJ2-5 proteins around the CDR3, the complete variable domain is EAGVTQSPTHLIKTRGQQATLRCSPISGHTSVYWYQQALGLGLQFLLWYDEGEERNRGNFPPRFSGRQFPNYSSELNVNALELEDSALYLCASSRGTGNQETQYFGPGTRLLVL.